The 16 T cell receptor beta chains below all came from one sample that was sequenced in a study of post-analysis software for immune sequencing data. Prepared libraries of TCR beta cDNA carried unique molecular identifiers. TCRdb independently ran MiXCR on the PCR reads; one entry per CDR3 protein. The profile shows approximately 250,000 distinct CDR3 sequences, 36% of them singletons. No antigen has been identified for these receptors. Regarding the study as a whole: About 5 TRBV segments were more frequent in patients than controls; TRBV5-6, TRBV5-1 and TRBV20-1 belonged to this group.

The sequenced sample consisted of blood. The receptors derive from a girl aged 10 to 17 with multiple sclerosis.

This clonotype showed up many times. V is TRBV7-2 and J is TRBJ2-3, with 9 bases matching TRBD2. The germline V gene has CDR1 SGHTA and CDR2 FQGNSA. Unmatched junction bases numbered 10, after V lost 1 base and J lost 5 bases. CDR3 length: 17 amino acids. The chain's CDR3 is CASSLVVLAGNQDTQYF. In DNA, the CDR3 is TGTGCCAGCAGCTTAGTAGTTCTAGCGGGGAATCAAGATACGCAGTATTTT.

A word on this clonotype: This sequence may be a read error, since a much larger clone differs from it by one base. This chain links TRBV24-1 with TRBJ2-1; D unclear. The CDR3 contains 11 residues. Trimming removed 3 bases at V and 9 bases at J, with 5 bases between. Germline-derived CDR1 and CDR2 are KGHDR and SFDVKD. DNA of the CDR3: TGTGCCACCAGTGATCGCAGTGAGCAGTTCTTC. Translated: CATSDRSEQFF.

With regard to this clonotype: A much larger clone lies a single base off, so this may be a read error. CDR3: CASSLKRESCNEQFF. CDR3 DNA: TGTGCCAGCAGCTTAAAGCGGGAGTCCTGCAATGAGCAGTTCTTC. This sequence joins TRBV7-3 and TRBJ2-1; 8 nucleotides line up with TRBD2. Germline V CDR1 and CDR2: SGHTA, FQGTGA. The CDR3 has 15 residues. Full variable domain (rest looked up from reference TRBV7-3 and TRBJ2-1): GAGVSQTPSNKVTEKGKYVELRCDPISGHTALYWYRQSLGQGPEFLIYFQGTGAADDSGLPNDRFFAVRPEGSVSTLKIQRTERGDSAVYLCASSLKRESCNEQFFGPGTRLTVL.

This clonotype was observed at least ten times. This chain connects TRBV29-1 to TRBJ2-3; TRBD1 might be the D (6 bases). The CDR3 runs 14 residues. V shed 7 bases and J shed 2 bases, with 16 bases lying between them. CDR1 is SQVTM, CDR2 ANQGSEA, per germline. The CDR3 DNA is TGCAGCGGATCCGGGACACGGGCCACAGATACGCAGTATTTT. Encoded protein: CSGSGTRATDTQYF.

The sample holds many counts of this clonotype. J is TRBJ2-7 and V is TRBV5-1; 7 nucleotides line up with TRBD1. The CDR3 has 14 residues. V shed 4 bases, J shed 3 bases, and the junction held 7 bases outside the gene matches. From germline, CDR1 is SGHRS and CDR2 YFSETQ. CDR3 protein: CASSRDREFYEQYF. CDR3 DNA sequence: TGCGCCAGCAGCCGAGACAGGGAATTCTACGAGCAGTACTTC.

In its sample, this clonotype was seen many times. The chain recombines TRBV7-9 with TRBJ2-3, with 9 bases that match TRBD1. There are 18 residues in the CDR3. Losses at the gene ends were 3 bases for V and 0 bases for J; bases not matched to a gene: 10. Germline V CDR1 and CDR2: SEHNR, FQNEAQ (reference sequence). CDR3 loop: CASSFYRGTGFSTDTQYF. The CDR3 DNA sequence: TGTGCCAGCAGCTTCTACCGCGGGACAGGGTTTAGCACAGATACGCAGTATTTT.

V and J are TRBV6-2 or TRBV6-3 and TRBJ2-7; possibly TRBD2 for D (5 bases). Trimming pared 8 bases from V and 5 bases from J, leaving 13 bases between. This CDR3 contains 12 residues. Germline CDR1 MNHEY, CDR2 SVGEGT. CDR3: CASAPAGHEQYF. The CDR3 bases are TGTGCCAGCGCTCCGGCGGGCCACGAGCAGTACTTC.

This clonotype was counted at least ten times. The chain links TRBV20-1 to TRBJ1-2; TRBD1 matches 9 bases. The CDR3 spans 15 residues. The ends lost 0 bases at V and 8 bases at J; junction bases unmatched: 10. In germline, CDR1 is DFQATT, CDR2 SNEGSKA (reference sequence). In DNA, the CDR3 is TGCAGTGCTAGAGACCTGGACAGGGGATGGGGGGGCTACACCTTC. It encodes CSARDLDRGWGGYTF.

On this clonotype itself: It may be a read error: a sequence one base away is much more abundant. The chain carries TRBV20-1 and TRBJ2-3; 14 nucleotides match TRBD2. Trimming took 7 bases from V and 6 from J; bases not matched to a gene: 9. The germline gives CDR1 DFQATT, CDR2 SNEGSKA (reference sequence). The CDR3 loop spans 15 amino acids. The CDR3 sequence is CSVLGTSGRRDTQYF. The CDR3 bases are TGCAGTGTTTTAGGGACTAGCGGGAGACGGGATACGCAGTATTTT.

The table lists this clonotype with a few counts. This CDR3 reads CAWSVQVGGHGYTF. The CDR3 coding sequence is TGTGCCTGGAGTGTACAGGTTGGAGGACATGGCTACACCTTC. The V and J genes are TRBV30 and TRBJ1-2; tentatively, D is TRBD1 (5 bases). Trimming cost V 0 bases and J 6 bases, with 14 bases left between them. The CDR3 contains 14 residues. CDR1 is GTSNPN and CDR2 is SVGIG in the germline V gene (reference sequence).

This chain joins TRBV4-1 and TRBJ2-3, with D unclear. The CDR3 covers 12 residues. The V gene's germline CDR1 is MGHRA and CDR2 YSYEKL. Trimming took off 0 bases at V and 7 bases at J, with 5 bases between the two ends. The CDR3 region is CASSQDGYTQYF. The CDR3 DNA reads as TGCGCCAGCAGCCAAGACGGTTATACGCAGTATTTT.

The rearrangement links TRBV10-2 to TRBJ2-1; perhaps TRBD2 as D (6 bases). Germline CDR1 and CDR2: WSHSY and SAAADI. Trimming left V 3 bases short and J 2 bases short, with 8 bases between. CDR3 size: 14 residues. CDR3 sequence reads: CASSDRRAYNEQFF. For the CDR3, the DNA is TGCGCCAGCAGTGACAGGAGGGCCTACAATGAGCAGTTCTTC.

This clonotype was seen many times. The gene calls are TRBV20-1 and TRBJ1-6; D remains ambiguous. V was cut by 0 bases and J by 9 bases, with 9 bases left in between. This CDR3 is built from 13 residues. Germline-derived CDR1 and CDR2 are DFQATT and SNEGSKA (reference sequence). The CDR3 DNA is TGCAGTGCTAGAGATTCCATCACTTCACCCCTCCACTTT. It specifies CSARDSITSPLHF.

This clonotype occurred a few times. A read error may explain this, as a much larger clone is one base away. The CDR3 here is CSAIRQSSYNEQYF. CDR3 DNA sequence: TGCAGCGCCATTCGGCAGAGCTCCTACAATGAGCAGTACTTC. The V gene is TRBV29-1, the J gene TRBJ2-1; no clear D gene. The tail of the sequence fits TRBJ2-7 better, so the J call may be wrong. Germline CDR1 reads SQVTM; CDR2 reads ANQGSEA. This CDR3 is built from 14 residues.

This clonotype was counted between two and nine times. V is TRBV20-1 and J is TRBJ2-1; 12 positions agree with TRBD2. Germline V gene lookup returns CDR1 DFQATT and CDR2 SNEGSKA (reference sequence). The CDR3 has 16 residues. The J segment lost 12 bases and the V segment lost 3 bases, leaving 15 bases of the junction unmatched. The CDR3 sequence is CSASDLAGGPGGGQFF. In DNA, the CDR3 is TGCAGTGCTAGTGACCTAGCGGGAGGGCCGGGGGGTGGGCAGTTCTTC.

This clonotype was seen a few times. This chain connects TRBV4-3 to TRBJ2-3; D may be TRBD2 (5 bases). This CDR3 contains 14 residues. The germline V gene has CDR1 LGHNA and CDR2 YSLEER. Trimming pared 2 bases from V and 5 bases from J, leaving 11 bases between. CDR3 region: CASSQILGEDTQYF. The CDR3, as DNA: TGCGCCAGCAGCCAAATCCTCGGGGAAGATACGCAGTATTTT.